Here is one TCR beta chain with its context. The antigen is unknown. Looked up from germline, CDR1 is MNHEY and CDR2 is SVGAGI. V was clipped by 4 bases and J by 5 bases; unmatched bases: 7. The CDR3 consists of 14 residues. Negatively enriched CD4+ T cells were divided by CD45RA into naive and memory. The data were obtained in a study of shared clonotypes between healthy human individuals. Study details: Each donor's CD8 memory used one plate, CD8 naive two, each CD4 subset three.

Overall study findings and caveats: Only blood was sampled, and tissue TCR repertoires likely differ from blood ones. It was anticipated that sequencing depth would influence how many clonotypes donors shared.

The method was immunoSEQ multiplex PCR; TCRdb's version includes in-frame clones alone and lacks a portion of them. The table lists 550,000 to 850,000 clones, 74% of them singletons. The sample comprised memory CD4+ T cells sorted from blood. Subset given: CD45RA-negative fraction. This TCR was recovered from a woman younger than 45 in good health. The chain joins TRBV6-5 to TRBJ2-7, with TRBD1 matching over 8 bases. The CDR3 sequence is CASSLRQGSNEQYF. CDR3 nucleotides: TGTGCCAGCAGTTTACGACAGGGGAGCAACGAGCAGTACTTC.